These 28 T cell receptor beta chains share one sample of origin, sequenced in a study of control samples from healthy donors and cancer patients (dated by TCRdb to 2020 to 2022). The library was generated by the immunoSEQ multiplex PCR assay. TCRdb took this table from immuneACCESS and kept in-frame rearrangements with V and J called. Such tables lack part of the clones; where checked against another copy, unresolved V genes explain under half of the gap, and the rest is unexplained. For this sample the table gives 90,000 to 100,000 clones, of which about 79% were detected only once. The ten biggest clones cover roughly a tenth of the sample. Sequenced input: blood. The source of these receptors is a woman in her twenties or thirties in good health.

The CDR3 loop reads CASSPPRQYFYGYTF. CDR3 DNA sequence: TGTGCCAGCAGCCCCCCGAGACAGTACTTCTATGGCTACACCTTC. The gene calls are TRBV7-8 and TRBJ1-2; tentative D call: TRBD1 (5 bases). The CDR3 runs to 15 residues. Trimming removed 5 bases at V and 4 bases at J, with 17 bases between. Germline V gene lookup returns CDR1 SGHVS and CDR2 FQNEAQ.

The J gene is TRBJ1-1, the V gene TRBV25-1, with no clear D. In germline, CDR1 is MGHDK, CDR2 SYGVNS. V was trimmed by 5 bases and J by 3 bases, leaving 13 bases between them. The CDR3 runs 14 residues. CDR3 sequence reads: CASSTERDYTEAFF. DNA for the CDR3: TGTGCCAGCAGTACGGAACGGGATTACACTGAAGCTTTCTTT.

The genes are TRBV28 and TRBJ1-2; 8 bases match TRBD1. The CDR3 spans 15 residues. CDR1 is MDHEN and CDR2 is SYDVKM in the germline V gene. Losses at the gene ends were 5 bases for V and 3 bases for J; bases not matched to a gene: 8. The CDR3 loop is CASSAPGGAYYGYTF. CDR3 in DNA: TGTGCCAGCAGTGCCCCAGGGGGCGCCTACTATGGCTACACCTTC.

V and J are TRBV19 and TRBJ2-1; 9 positions match TRBD2. J was trimmed by 8 bases and V by 1 base; bases with no gene match: 12. This CDR3 is built from 17 residues. Germline CDR1 LNHDA, CDR2 SQIVND (reference sequence). CDR3 sequence (DNA): TGTGCCAGTAGTATAGGCGCGGAGGGCGGGGGGGCCTATGAGCAGTTCTTC. Translation: CASSIGAEGGGAYEQFF.

The V and J genes are TRBV5-1 and TRBJ2-7; 11 nucleotides agree with TRBD1. CDR3 length equals 15 residues. The germline V gene has CDR1 SGHRS and CDR2 YFSETQ. Unmatched junction bases numbered 6, after V lost 1 base and J lost 6 bases. The CDR3 DNA follows: TGCGCCAGCAGCTTGTTAGGACAGGGGGCGGGCGAGCAGTACTTC. This codes for CASSLLGQGAGEQYF. The variable domain in full, with the rest retrieved from reference TRBV5-1 and TRBJ2-7, is KAGVTQTPRYLIKTRGQQVTLSCSPISGHRSVSWYQQTPGQGLQFLFEYFSETQRNKGNFPGRFSGRQFSNSRSEMNVSTLELGDSALYLCASSLLGQGAGEQYFGPGTRLTVT.

The chain couples TRBV5-6 to TRBJ2-7; maybe TRBD1 (5 bases). In germline, CDR1 is SGHDT, CDR2 YYEEEE. The V end was cut by 5 bases, the J end by 4 bases, with 19 bases between. The CDR3 length is 15 residues. The CDR3 nucleotides are TGTGCCAGCAGATCGGACATGGAATGGGTTTACGAGCAGTACTTC. This encodes CASRSDMEWVYEQYF.

J is TRBJ2-5 and V is TRBV10-3; a possible D gene is TRBD1 (6 bases). CDR1 ENHRY and CDR2 SYGVKD come from the germline V gene. The CDR3 has 16 residues. V was trimmed by 4 bases and J by 0 bases, leaving 15 bases between them. CDR3 sequence (DNA): TGTGCCATCAGTGGGACAGCAACACAGTACCAAGAGACCCAGTACTTC. As protein: CAISGTATQYQETQYF.

V and J are TRBV5-1 and TRBJ2-7; 8 bases are a match to TRBD2. There are 15 residues in the CDR3. CDR1 and CDR2 (germline): SGHRS, YFSETQ. V gave up 1 base and J gave up 3 bases; unmatched junction bases: 6. CDR3 amino acids: CASSLRSGGFYEQYF. The CDR3, as DNA: TGCGCCAGCAGCTTGCGATCGGGGGGGTTCTACGAGCAGTACTTC.

A few counts support this clone. This rearrangement joins TRBV2 to TRBJ2-1; TRBD2 aligns across 7 bases. J gave up 0 bases and V 11 bases, and 7 bases lay outside the gene matches. Germline-derived CDR1 and CDR2 are SNHLY and FYNNEI. The CDR3 spans 14 residues. CDR3 sequence (DNA): TGTGCCCGCGGGGGTGCAAGCTCCTACAATGAGCAGTTCTTC. This translates into CARGGASSYNEQFF. The variable domain in full, completed from reference TRBV2 and TRBJ2-1, reads EPEVTQTPSHQVTQMGQEVILRCVPISNHLYFYWYRQILGQKVEFLVSFYNNEISEKSEIFDDQFSVERPDGSNFTLKIRSTKLEDSAMYFCARGGASSYNEQFFGPGTRLTVL.

In the case of this clone: Other DNA sequences in this specimen translate into the identical CDR3. The chain joins TRBV3-1 (or the pseudogene TRBV3-2) to TRBJ1-2; 9 bases fit TRBD1. CDR3 length: 14 amino acids. Germline CDR1 LGHDT, CDR2 YNNKEL (reference sequence). Trimming removed 3 bases from V and 1 base from J; junction bases left unmatched: 0. The CDR3 region is CASSQDRGNYGYTF. CDR3 DNA sequence: TGTGCCAGCAGCCAGGACAGGGGTAACTATGGCTACACCTTC.

The chain has TRBV11-2 and TRBJ2-7; D is ambiguous. Germline loops: CDR1 SGHAT, CDR2 FQNNGV. The CDR3 is made up of 15 amino acids. V lost 0 bases, J lost 3 bases, and 12 bases lay in between. In DNA, the CDR3 is TGTGCCAGCAGCTTAGAGGCCGGGCTTGGCTACGAGCAGTACTTC. It yields the protein CASSLEAGLGYEQYF. The full variable domain, in which reference TRBV11-2 and TRBJ2-7 provide the parts outside the CDR3, is EAGVAQSPRYKIIEKRQSVAFWCNPISGHATLYWYQQILGQGPKLLIQFQNNGVVDDSQLPKDRFSAERLKGVDSTLKIQPAKLEDSAVYLCASSLEAGLGYEQYFGPGTRLTVT.

As concerns this clone: The same CDR3 also results from other DNA sequences found in this sample. The DNA of the CDR3 is TGCAGCGTTGCCCAGGGGAATCAGCCCCAGCATTTT. Its protein product is CSVAQGNQPQHF. This chain joins TRBV29-1 and TRBJ1-5, with a weak D call TRBD1 (6 bases). The CDR3 consists of 12 residues. Trimming left V 4 bases short and J 4 bases short, with 8 bases between. Germline V lookup: CDR1 SQVTM, CDR2 ANQGSEA.

The chain uses TRBV7-2 and TRBJ1-3; D is unresolved. V lost 5 bases, J lost 0 bases, and 8 bases lay in between. The CDR3 is 14 residues long. Germline loops: CDR1 SGHTA, CDR2 FQGNSA. The CDR3 DNA sequence: TGTGCCAGCAGCGGCAGCAACTCTGGAAACACCATATATTTT. Translation gives CASSGSNSGNTIYF.

The CDR3 is CASSLAFRGNQPQHF. The CDR3, as DNA: TGTGCCAGCAGCTTAGCTTTCAGGGGAAACCAGCCCCAGCATTTT. The V call is TRBV7-8, the J call TRBJ1-5, with a weak D call TRBD1 (6 bases). V lost 0 bases, J lost 7 bases, and 13 bases lay in between. This CDR3 is built from 15 residues. From germline, CDR1 is SGHVS and CDR2 FQNEAQ. Together with reference TRBV7-8 and TRBJ1-5, the CDR3 gives the full variable domain: GAGVSQSPRYKVAKRGQDVALRCDPISGHVSLFWYQQALGQGPEFLTYFQNEAQLDKSGLPSDRFFAERPEGSVSTLKIQRTQQEDSAVYLCASSLAFRGNQPQHFGDGTRLSIL.

The CDR3 DNA is TGTGCCAGCAGCCCGGATGTCGGGACTGAAGCTTTCTTT. This encodes CASSPDVGTEAFF. This chain connects TRBV11-2 to TRBJ1-1; no reliable D call. CDR1 and CDR2 (germline): SGHAT, FQNNGV. V lost 5 bases to trimming and J lost 5 bases, with 12 bases between them. This CDR3 has 13 amino acids.

This chain uses TRBV7-6 with TRBJ1-4; TRBD1 might be the D (5 bases). Germline CDR1 reads SGHVS; CDR2 reads FNYEAQ. Trimming pared 5 bases from V and 2 bases from J, leaving 21 bases between. This CDR3 region has 18 residues. Here the CDR3 reads CASSPRGPGKVTNEKLFF. CDR3 bases: TGTGCCAGCAGCCCCCGAGGGCCAGGGAAGGTTACTAATGAAAAACTGTTTTTT. Based on the CDR3 plus reference TRBV7-6 and TRBJ1-4, the full variable domain is GAGVSQSPRYKVTKRGQDVALRCDPISGHVSLYWYRQALGQGPEFLTYFNYEAQQDKSGLPNDRFSAERPEGSISTLTIQRTEQRDSAMYRCASSPRGPGKVTNEKLFFGSGTQLSVL.

The V and J genes are TRBV9 and TRBJ2-2, with TRBD2 matching over 8 bases. CDR1 and CDR2 from the germline V gene are SGDLS and YYNGEE. V shed 0 bases, J shed 5 bases, and the junction held 6 bases outside the gene matches. This CDR3 has 16 residues. The CDR3 DNA sequence: TGTGCCAGCAGCGTAGGTTACGGGGGGGATACCGGGGAGCTGTTTTTT. It codes for CASSVGYGGDTGELFF.

This clone was counted only a few times. This sequence joins TRBV4-1 and TRBJ1-2; possibly TRBD1 for D (6 bases). CDR3 length equals 17 residues. Germline loops: CDR1 MGHRA, CDR2 YSYEKL. The ends were cut back, 1 base at V and 8 bases at J, with 23 bases in the middle. In nucleotides, the CDR3 is TGCGCCAGCAGCCAAGTTGATTTAGGATTCAGGGGAGCGGGCTACACCTTC. Its protein is CASSQVDLGFRGAGYTF.

The J gene is TRBJ1-6, the V gene TRBV6-2 or TRBV6-3; D is ambiguous. The CDR3 has 14 residues. Germline V gene lookup returns CDR1 MNHEY and CDR2 SVGEGT. Trimming removed 2 bases at V and 10 bases at J, with 12 bases between. CDR3 in DNA: TGTGCCAGCAGTTACGGCGGGATAAGCTCACCCCTCCACTTT. The encoded protein is CASSYGGISSPLHF.

The rearrangement links TRBV27 to TRBJ1-6; 7 bases agree with TRBD1. The CDR3 has 16 residues. Germline V lookup: CDR1 MNHEY, CDR2 SMNVEV (reference sequence). Trimming at V came to 6 bases and at J to 9 bases, leaving 14 bases not matched to a gene. Here the CDR3 DNA reads TGTGCCAGCAGGACTTCTCCAGGGGGGTACGGTTCACCCCTCCACTTT. Amino acids: CASRTSPGGYGSPLHF.

The V gene is TRBV9, the J gene TRBJ2-1; D may match TRBD1 or TRBD2 (5 bases each). Germline V gene data show CDR1 as SGDLS and CDR2 as YYNGEE. This CDR3 contains 12 residues. Trimming removed 10 bases at V and 8 bases at J, with 16 bases between. The CDR3, as DNA: TGTGCCGCCGGGAAGGGGCCCCATGAGCAGTTCTTC. It yields the protein CAAGKGPHEQFF.

The V and J genes are TRBV3-1 (or the pseudogene TRBV3-2) and TRBJ1-1; 8 bases line up with TRBD1. The V gene end was trimmed by 5 bases and the J gene end by 2 bases; junction bases not matched to a gene: 7. Germline CDR1 is LGHDT and CDR2 is YNNKEL (reference sequence). The CDR3 contains 15 residues. CDR3 protein: CASSGRQGLNTEAFF. For the CDR3, the DNA is TGTGCCAGCAGCGGAAGACAGGGGCTTAACACTGAAGCTTTCTTT.

The chain couples TRBV2 to TRBJ1-2; D remains ambiguous. Germline CDR1 reads SNHLY; CDR2 reads FYNNEI. V dropped 4 bases and J dropped 8 bases, with 14 bases sitting between them. This CDR3 is 13 amino acids long. The chain's CDR3 is CASSVKGMGGYTF. Written as DNA, the CDR3 is TGTGCCAGCAGTGTGAAGGGAATGGGGGGCTACACCTTC.

V is TRBV24-1 and J is TRBJ1-5; no clear D. The CDR3 is 16 amino acids. Germline-derived CDR1 and CDR2 are KGHDR and SFDVKD. V lost 4 bases, J lost 0 bases, and 12 bases lay in between. The CDR3 region has the DNA TGTGCCACCAGTGACCAAGATTGGTATAGCAATCAGCCCCAGCATTTT. Encoded protein: CATSDQDWYSNQPQHF.

This clone was counted a few times. The genes are TRBV29-1 and TRBJ1-1, with TRBD1 as a possible D gene (5 bases). Germline CDR1 reads SQVTM; CDR2 reads ANQGSEA. The CDR3 extends over 12 amino acids. V lost 4 bases and J 1 base, leaving 7 bases between the germline ends. The CDR3 is CSVGQPNTEAFF. The CDR3 bases are TGCAGCGTTGGACAGCCGAACACTGAAGCTTTCTTT.

The chain carries TRBV7-6 and TRBJ1-1, with a tentative D call TRBD1 (5 bases). V was shortened by 2 bases and J by 3 bases, with 13 bases between the two germline ends. This CDR3 has 15 amino acids. Germline V lookup: CDR1 SGHVS, CDR2 FNYEAQ. The CDR3 DNA is TGTGCCAGCAGCTTACGGCCGGGGGGGGACACTGAAGCTTTCTTT. As protein: CASSLRPGGDTEAFF.

This rearrangement joins TRBV18 to TRBJ1-4; no reliable D call. The ends were cut back, 5 bases at V and 0 bases at J, with 10 bases in the middle. Per germline, CDR1 KGHSH and CDR2 LQKENI. The CDR3 runs to 15 residues. The DNA for the CDR3 is TGTGCCAGCTCAAAATTAAAGGCAACTAATGAAAAACTGTTTTTT. Encoded protein: CASSKLKATNEKLFF.

The chain carries TRBV5-5 and TRBJ1-2; weak D call: TRBD1 (5 bases). The CDR3 totals 15 residues. Trimming pared 4 bases from V and 5 bases from J, leaving 18 bases between. CDR1 is SGHKS, CDR2 YYEKEE, per germline (reference sequence). The CDR3 DNA reads as TGTGCCAGCAGCCTGGTAGCCTCCGGGGCTTATGGCTACACCTTC. This translates into CASSLVASGAYGYTF.